This T cell receptor (beta chain) was sequenced in a study of blood T cell repertoires in COVID-19. About the research overall: The study drew acute and convalescent COVID-19 samples from the United States, Italy and Spain. PBMCs, B-cell-depleted T cells, or T cells were the source of the cDNA or gDNA that made up the material.

As originally analysed: From reference gene primer amplification, estimates of nucleated cell counts were derived. The protocol was immunoSEQ multiplex PCR, while the TCRdb copy is restricted to in-frame clones and leaves out a portion. Clone size and V and J calls were adopted from that table, with D and trimming inferred from the DNA. Here the sample spans around 20,000 clones, roughly 89% being singletons. CDR1 is SGHNT, CDR2 YYREEE, per germline (reference sequence). The CDR3 consists of 15 residues. V gave up 4 bases and J gave up 2 bases; unmatched junction bases: 6. V usage is TRBV5-4 and J usage is TRBJ2-3, with 8 bases lining up with TRBD1. This clonotype was sampled from a human donor in a cohort sampled during active COVID-19. Sequencing was performed on peripheral blood. CDR3 bases: TGTGCCAGCAGCACCGGGACAGGAACCACAGATACGCAGTATTTT. Residues: CASSTGTGTTDTQYF.